The T cell receptor beta chain under discussion was sequenced for a study of blood T cell repertoires in COVID-19. Across the study: Researchers got acute and convalescent COVID-19 samples from the United States, Italy and Spain.

How the authors handled the data: Amplifying reference gene primers gave estimates of nucleated cell counts. The table came from immunoSEQ multiplex PCR; TCRdb's copy has only in-frame clones and leaves some out. V and J calls and clone size are copied from that table; D and trimming were computed from the DNA. The sample lists 250,000 to 350,000 clones, roughly 87% occurring once. The CDR3 runs 13 residues. The germline V gene has CDR1 DFQATT and CDR2 SNEGSKA (reference sequence). Trimming removed 3 bases from V and 0 bases from J, with 8 bases in between. The chain has TRBV20-1 and TRBJ1-1; D gene unclear. This TCR was sampled from a woman in her 50s who had recovered from COVID-19. Sequencing used peripheral blood. The CDR3 is CSASAQMNTEAFF. CDR3 DNA: TGCAGTGCTAGTGCTCAGATGAACACTGAAGCTTTCTTT.